This T cell receptor beta chain was identified during a study of cytomegalovirus exposure and HLA in healthy donors. This CDR3 has 12 residues. The V gene's germline CDR1 is KGHSH and CDR2 LQKENI. V lost 2 bases and J lost 5, with 6 bases in between. PCR involved 60 Vbeta and 13 Jbeta primers. Here immunoSEQ multiplex PCR was the method, and the copy in TCRdb shows in-frame clones only, minus some. The record lists around 45,000 clones, of which the ten most abundant hold approximately 16%. The chain uses TRBV18 and TRBJ2-5; D not certain. Sequences were obtained from PBMCs. The TCR was taken from a male donor in good health and CMV-seronegative. The CDR3 DNA follows: TGTGCCAGCTCACCAGAGTGGGAGACCCAGTACTTC. Translation gives CASSPEWETQYF.